Included here is one T cell receptor beta chain sequence, with context. PCR amplification relied on 60 Vbeta primers (plus 13 Jbeta primers). In the original workflow: A later analysis counted 80 million or so unique TCR beta chains, around 12 million shared. The table came from immunoSEQ multiplex PCR; TCRdb's copy has only in-frame clones and leaves some out. Clone size and V and J calls were adopted from that table, with D and trimming inferred from the DNA. This sample yields roughly 76,000 clones, of which just over 85% are seen a single time; roughly 2% belongs to the top ten. The data originate from a study of cytomegalovirus exposure and HLA in healthy donors. CDR1 and CDR2 from the germline V gene are GTSNPN and SVGIG (reference sequence). CDR3 size: 11 residues.

The sample taken for sequencing was PBMCs. The TCR sequence derives from a woman between 25 and 40 years old in good health and CMV-seronegative. The V gene is TRBV30, the J gene TRBJ1-2; D call uncertain. The CDR3 protein is CAGGVGYGYTF. Here the CDR3 DNA reads TGTGCAGGCGGGGTAGGGTATGGCTACACCTTC.